This section outlines one TCR beta chain sequence together with its context. What it binds is not known. The CDR3 loop spans 15 amino acids. The germline V gene has CDR1 SQVTM and CDR2 ANQGSEA. V dropped 2 bases and J dropped 6; count of bases not matched to a gene: 10. The sample is drawn from a study of OX40 agonist ivuxolimab in advanced cancers. About the study: Ivuxolimab, which is an agonistic anti-OX40 (CD134) antibody, was administered to the patients. Patients received intravenous ivuxolimab every 2 weeks at 0.01 to 10 mg/kg.

Only in-frame clones appear in the TCRdb table, and some are missing; sequencing was by immunoSEQ multiplex PCR. The data contain some 97,000 clones, approximately 89% of them singletons. The study, taken as a whole, reports: At doses 0.1 to 3.0 mg/kg, CD4+ and CD8+ clones expanded.

This sequence joins TRBV29-1 and TRBJ2-5; 9 bases align to TRBD2. This TCR came from an adult with an advanced solid tumor such as melanoma, head and neck, liver or kidney cancer. The specimen comprised CD4+ or CD8+ T cells sorted from blood, sampled in a trial of the OX40 agonist ivuxolimab. CDR3 sequence reads: CSVESVAGGRQTQYF. CDR3 coding DNA: TGCAGCGTTGAATCTGTGGCGGGGGGGCGACAGACCCAGTACTTC.